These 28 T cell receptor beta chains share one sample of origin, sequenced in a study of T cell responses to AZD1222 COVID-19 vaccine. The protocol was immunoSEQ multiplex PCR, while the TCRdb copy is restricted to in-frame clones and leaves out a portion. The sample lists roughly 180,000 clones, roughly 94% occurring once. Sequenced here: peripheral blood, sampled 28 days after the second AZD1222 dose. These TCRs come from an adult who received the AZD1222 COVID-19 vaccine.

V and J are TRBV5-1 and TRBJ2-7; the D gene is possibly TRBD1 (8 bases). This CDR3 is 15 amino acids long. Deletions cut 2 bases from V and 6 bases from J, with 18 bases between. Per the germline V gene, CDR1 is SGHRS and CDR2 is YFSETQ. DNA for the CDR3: TGCGCCAGCAGCTTACAGGGGGGAGGGCCGTTCGAGCAGTACTTC. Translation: CASSLQGGGPFEQYF.

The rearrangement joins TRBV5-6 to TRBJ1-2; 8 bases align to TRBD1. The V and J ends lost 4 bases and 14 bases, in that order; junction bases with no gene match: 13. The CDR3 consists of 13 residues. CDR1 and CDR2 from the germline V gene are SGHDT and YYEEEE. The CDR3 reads CASSPLGGQGTTF. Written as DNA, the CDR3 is TGTGCCAGCAGCCCGTTGGGCGGACAGGGTACGACCTTC.

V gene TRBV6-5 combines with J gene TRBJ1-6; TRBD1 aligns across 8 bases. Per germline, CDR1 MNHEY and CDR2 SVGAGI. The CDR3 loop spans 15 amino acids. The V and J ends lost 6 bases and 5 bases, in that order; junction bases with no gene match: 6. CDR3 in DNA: TGTGCCAGCAGAGTGGACAGGGCTGATAATTCACCCCTCCACTTT. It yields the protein CASRVDRADNSPLHF.

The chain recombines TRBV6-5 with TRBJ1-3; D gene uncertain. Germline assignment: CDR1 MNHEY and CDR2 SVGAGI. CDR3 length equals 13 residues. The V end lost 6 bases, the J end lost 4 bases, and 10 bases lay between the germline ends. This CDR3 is CASRQLLGNTIYF. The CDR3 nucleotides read TGTGCCAGCAGGCAGTTACTCGGAAACACCATATATTTT.

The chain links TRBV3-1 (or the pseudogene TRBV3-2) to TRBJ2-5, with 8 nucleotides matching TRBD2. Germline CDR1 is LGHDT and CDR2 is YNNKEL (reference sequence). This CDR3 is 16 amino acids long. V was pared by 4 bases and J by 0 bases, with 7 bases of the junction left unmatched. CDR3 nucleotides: TGTGCCAGCAGCCCCGGGGTAGCGGGGTACCAAGAGACCCAGTACTTC. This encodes CASSPGVAGYQETQYF.

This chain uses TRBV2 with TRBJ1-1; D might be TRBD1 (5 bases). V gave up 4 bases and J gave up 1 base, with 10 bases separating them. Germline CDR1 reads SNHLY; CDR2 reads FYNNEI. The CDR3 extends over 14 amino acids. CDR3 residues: CASSGGFTNTEAFF. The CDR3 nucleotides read TGTGCCAGCAGTGGGGGCTTCACGAACACTGAAGCTTTCTTT.

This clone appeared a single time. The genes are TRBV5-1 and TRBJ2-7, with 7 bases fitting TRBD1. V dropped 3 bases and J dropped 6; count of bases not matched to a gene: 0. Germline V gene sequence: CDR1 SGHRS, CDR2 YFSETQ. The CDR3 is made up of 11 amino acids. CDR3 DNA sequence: TGCGCCAGCAGCTCAGGGGGCGAGCAGTACTTC. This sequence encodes CASSSGGEQYF. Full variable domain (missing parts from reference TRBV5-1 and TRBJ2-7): KAGVTQTPRYLIKTRGQQVTLSCSPISGHRSVSWYQQTPGQGLQFLFEYFSETQRNKGNFPGRFSGRQFSNSRSEMNVSTLELGDSALYLCASSSGGEQYFGPGTRLTVT.

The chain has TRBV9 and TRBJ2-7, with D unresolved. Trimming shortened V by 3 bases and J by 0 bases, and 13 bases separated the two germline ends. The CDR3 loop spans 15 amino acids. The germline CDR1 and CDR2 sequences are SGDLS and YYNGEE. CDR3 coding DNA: TGTGCCAGCAGCGCCAAACCGGACCACTCCTACGAGCAGTACTTC. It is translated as CASSAKPDHSYEQYF.

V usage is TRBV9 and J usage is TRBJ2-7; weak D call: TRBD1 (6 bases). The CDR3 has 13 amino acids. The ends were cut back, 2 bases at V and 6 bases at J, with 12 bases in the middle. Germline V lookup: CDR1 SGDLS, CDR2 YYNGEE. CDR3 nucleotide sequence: TGTGCCAGCAGCGTCGGGCAGGGGAGCGAGCAGTACTTC. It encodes CASSVGQGSEQYF.

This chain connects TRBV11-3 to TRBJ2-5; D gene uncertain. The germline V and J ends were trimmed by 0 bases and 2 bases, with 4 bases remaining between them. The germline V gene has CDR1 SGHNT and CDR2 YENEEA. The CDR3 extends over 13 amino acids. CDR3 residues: CASSLEEQETQYF. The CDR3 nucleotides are TGTGCCAGCAGCTTAGAGGAGCAAGAGACCCAGTACTTC.

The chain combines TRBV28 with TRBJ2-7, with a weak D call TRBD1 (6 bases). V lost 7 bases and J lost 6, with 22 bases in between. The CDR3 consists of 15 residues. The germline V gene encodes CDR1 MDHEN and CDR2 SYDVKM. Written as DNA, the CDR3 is TGTGCCAGCACCTCCACAACAGGGCTGGCTAGCGAGCAGTACTTC. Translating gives CASTSTTGLASEQYF. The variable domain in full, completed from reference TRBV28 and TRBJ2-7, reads DVKVTQSSRYLVKRTGEKVFLECVQDMDHENMFWYRQDPGLGLRLIYFSYDVKMKEKGDIPEGYSVSREKKERFSLILESASTNQTSMYLCASTSTTGLASEQYFGPGTRLTVT.

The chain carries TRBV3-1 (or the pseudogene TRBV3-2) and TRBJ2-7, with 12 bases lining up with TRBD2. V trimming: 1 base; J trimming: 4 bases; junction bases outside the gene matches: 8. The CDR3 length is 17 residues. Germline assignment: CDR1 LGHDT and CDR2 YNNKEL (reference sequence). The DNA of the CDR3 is TGTGCCAGCAGCCAAGGCCCACTAGCGGGAGGTATATACGAGCAGTACTTC. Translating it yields CASSQGPLAGGIYEQYF.

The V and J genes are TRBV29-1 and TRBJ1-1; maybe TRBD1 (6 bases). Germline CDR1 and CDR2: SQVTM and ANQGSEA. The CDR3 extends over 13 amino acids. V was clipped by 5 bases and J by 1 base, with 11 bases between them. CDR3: CSVKETGNTEAFF. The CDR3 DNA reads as TGCAGCGTTAAGGAGACAGGGAACACTGAAGCTTTCTTT.

CDR3 amino acids: CASGLFPTGILNYEQYF. CDR3 coding DNA: TGTGCTAGTGGTTTGTTCCCTACAGGGATCCTTAATTACGAGCAGTACTTC. V and J are TRBV12-5 and TRBJ2-7; D is possibly TRBD1 (6 bases). There are 17 residues in the CDR3. CDR1 is LGHNT, CDR2 FRNRAP, per germline. V gave up 2 bases and J gave up 4 bases, with 21 bases separating them. The entire variable domain, with the rest obtained from reference TRBV12-5 and TRBJ2-7, is as follows: DARVTQTPRHKVTEMGQEVTMRCQPILGHNTVFWYRQTMMQGLELLAYFRNRAPLDDSGMPKDRFSAEMPDATLATLKIQPSEPRDSAVYFCASGLFPTGILNYEQYFGPGTRLTVT.

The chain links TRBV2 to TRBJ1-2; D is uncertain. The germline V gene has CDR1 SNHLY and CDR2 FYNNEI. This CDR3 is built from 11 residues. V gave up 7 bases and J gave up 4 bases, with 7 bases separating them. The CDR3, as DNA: TGTGCCAGCACGGCAGCCTATGGCTACACCTTC. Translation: CASTAAYGYTF.

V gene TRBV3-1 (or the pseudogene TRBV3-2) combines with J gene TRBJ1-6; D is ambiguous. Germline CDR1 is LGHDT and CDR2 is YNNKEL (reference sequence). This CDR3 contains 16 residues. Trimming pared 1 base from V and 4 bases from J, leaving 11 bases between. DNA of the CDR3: TGTGCCAGCAGCCAAGGGTCCACAGTTTATAATTCACCCCTCCACTTT. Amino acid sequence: CASSQGSTVYNSPLHF.

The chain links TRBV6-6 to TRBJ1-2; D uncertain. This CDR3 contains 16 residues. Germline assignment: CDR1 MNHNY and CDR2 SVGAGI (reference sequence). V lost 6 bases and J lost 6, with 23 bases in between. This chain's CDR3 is CASRHNRARLMDGYTF. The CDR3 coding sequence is TGTGCCAGCAGGCATAACCGGGCCCGTTTGATGGATGGCTACACCTTC.

The CDR3 is CASSPRVFKEGEKLFF. CDR3 sequence (DNA): TGTGCCAGCTCACCACGGGTGTTTAAGGAGGGTGAAAAACTGTTTTTT. The genes are TRBV18 and TRBJ1-4; D uncertain. In germline, CDR1 is KGHSH, CDR2 LQKENI. Trimming stripped 1 base from V and 7 bases from J, with 16 bases between. This CDR3 spans 16 amino acids. The full variable domain, completed using reference TRBV18 and TRBJ1-4, is NAGVMQNPRHLVRRRGQEARLRCSPMKGHSHVYWYRQLPEEGLKFMVYLQKENIIDESGMPKERFSAEFPKEGPSILRIQQVVRGDSAAYFCASSPRVFKEGEKLFFGSGTQLSVL.

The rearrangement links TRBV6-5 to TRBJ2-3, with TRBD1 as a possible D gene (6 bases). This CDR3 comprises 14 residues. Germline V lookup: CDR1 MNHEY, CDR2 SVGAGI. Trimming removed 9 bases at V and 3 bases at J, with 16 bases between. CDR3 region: CASQRTGLTDTQYF. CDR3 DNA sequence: TGTGCCAGTCAGCGTACAGGGTTGACAGATACGCAGTATTTT.

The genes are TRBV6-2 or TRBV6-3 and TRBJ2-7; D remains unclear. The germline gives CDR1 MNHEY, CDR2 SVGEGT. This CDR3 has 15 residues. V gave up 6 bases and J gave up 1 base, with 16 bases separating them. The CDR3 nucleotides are TGTGCCAGCAGCTTGCCCAGTCTCCTATCCTACGAGCAGTACTTC. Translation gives CASSLPSLLSYEQYF.

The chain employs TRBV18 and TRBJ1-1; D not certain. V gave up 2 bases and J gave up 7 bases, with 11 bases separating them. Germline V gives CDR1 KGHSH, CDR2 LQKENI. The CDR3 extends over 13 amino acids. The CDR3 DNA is TGTGCCAGCTCACCATCATCAGTATATGAAGCTTTCTTT. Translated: CASSPSSVYEAFF.

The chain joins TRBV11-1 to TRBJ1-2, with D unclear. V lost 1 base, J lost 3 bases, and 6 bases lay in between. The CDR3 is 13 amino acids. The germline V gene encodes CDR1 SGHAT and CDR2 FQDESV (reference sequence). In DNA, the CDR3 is TGTGCCAGCAGCTTAGAAGGGTACTATGGCTACACCTTC. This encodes CASSLEGYYGYTF.

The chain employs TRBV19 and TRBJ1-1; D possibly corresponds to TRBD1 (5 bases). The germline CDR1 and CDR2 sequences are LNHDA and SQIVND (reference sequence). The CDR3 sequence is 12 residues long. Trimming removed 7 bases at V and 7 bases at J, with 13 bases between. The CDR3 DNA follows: TGTGCCAGTAACAATGGGGCAGTTGAAGCTTTCTTT. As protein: CASNNGAVEAFF.

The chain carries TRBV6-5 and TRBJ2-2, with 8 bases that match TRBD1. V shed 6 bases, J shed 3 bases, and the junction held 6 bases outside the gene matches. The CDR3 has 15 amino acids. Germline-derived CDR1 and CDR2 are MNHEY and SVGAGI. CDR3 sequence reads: CASRRRGRDTGELFF. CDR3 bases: TGTGCCAGCAGGCGCAGGGGGCGGGACACCGGGGAGCTGTTTTTT.

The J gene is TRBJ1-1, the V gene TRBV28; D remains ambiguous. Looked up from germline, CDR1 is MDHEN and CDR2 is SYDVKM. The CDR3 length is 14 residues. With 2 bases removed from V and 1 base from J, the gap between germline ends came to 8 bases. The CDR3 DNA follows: TGTGCCAGCAGTTTAGGTCGGGGGAACACTGAAGCTTTCTTT. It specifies CASSLGRGNTEAFF.

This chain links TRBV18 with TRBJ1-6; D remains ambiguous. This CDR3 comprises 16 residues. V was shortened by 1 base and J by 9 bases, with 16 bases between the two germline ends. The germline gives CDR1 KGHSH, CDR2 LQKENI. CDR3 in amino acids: CASSPRTAPFGSPLHF. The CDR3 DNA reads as TGTGCCAGCTCACCACGGACGGCTCCTTTTGGTTCACCCCTCCACTTT.

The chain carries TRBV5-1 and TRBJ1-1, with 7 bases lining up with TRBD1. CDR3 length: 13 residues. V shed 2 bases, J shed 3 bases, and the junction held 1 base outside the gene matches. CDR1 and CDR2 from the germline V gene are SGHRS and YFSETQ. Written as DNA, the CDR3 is TGCGCCAGCAGCTTCGACAGGGACACTGAAGCTTTCTTT. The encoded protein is CASSFDRDTEAFF.

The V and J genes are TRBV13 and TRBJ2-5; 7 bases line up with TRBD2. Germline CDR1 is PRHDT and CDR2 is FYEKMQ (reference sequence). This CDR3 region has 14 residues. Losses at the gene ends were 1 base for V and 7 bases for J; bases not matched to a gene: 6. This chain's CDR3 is CASSLEGGRGTQYF. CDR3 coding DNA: TGTGCCAGCAGCTTAGAGGGCGGGAGAGGGACCCAGTACTTC.